These 23 T cell receptor beta chains share one sample of origin, sequenced in a study of blood T cell repertoires in COVID-19. TCRdb's table, derived via immunoSEQ multiplex PCR, lists solely in-frame clones and lacks some. This sample has 310,000 or so clones, with roughly 88% found just once. The sample taken for sequencing was peripheral blood. Receptors were obtained from a woman between 50 and 59 years old with acute or convalescent COVID-19.

The rearrangement joins TRBV5-8 to TRBJ1-2; D is unresolved. CDR1 and CDR2 from the germline V gene are SGHTS and YDEGEE. V was cut by 1 base and J by 4 bases, with 14 bases left in between. The CDR3 has 15 amino acids. In nucleotides, the CDR3 is TGTGCCAGCAGCTTGCATCCTTCCGAGGGCTATGGCTACACCTTC. Protein: CASSLHPSEGYGYTF.

The V call is TRBV29-1, the J call TRBJ1-2, with a possible D match to TRBD1 (5 bases). The germline V and J ends were trimmed by 7 bases and 8 bases, with 14 bases remaining between them. The germline CDR1 and CDR2 sequences are SQVTM and ANQGSEA. The CDR3 runs 11 residues. CDR3 residues: CSAASGDGYTF. The CDR3 DNA reads as TGCAGCGCCGCCTCGGGGGACGGCTACACCTTC.

J is TRBJ1-2 and V is TRBV3-1 (or the pseudogene TRBV3-2); D gene unclear. The CDR3 sequence is 13 residues long. V was clipped by 5 bases and J by 0 bases, with 7 bases between them. Germline assignment: CDR1 LGHDT and CDR2 YNNKEL (reference sequence). CDR3 sequence: CASSEAANYGYTF. CDR3 bases: TGTGCCAGCAGCGAGGCAGCTAACTATGGCTACACCTTC.

This chain connects TRBV2 to TRBJ2-3; D is perhaps TRBD2 (6 bases). There are 14 residues in the CDR3. The germline gives CDR1 SNHLY, CDR2 FYNNEI. Trimming stripped 7 bases from V and 3 bases from J, with 14 bases between. The CDR3 nucleotides are TGTGCCAGCAATGTGATCGGGAGAACAGATACGCAGTATTTT. Its protein product is CASNVIGRTDTQYF.

The rearrangement uses TRBV27 and TRBJ1-5, with TRBD1 matching 9 bases. This CDR3 region has 20 residues. V lost 6 bases and J lost 1; bases outside the gene matches: 19. From germline, CDR1 is MNHEY and CDR2 SMNVEV (reference sequence). Here the CDR3 DNA reads TGTGCCAGCAGACCCGGACGGGACGACAGGGGGTGGTGGAGCAATCAGCCCCAGCATTTT. Amino acid sequence: CASRPGRDDRGWWSNQPQHF.

The genes are TRBV28 and TRBJ2-7; D is ambiguous. The CDR3 totals 12 residues. CDR1 MDHEN and CDR2 SYDVKM come from the germline V gene. The V end lost 3 bases, the J end lost 3 bases, and 6 bases lay between the germline ends. This CDR3 reads CASSFSRYEQYF. The CDR3 DNA reads TGTGCCAGCAGTTTCTCTCGCTACGAGCAGTACTTC.

This chain's CDR3 is CASGRQVSIYEQYF. CDR3 nucleotides: TGTGCCAGCGGACGACAGGTTTCCATCTACGAGCAGTACTTC. The chain employs TRBV6-5 and TRBJ2-7; D perhaps matches TRBD1 (6 bases). This CDR3 region has 14 residues. Trimming left V 8 bases short and J 3 bases short, with 17 bases between. The germline V gene encodes CDR1 MNHEY and CDR2 SVGAGI.

This chain joins TRBV5-1 and TRBJ2-1; 8 bases map to TRBD2. From germline, CDR1 is SGHRS and CDR2 YFSETQ. Trimming took 5 bases from V and 3 from J; bases not matched to a gene: 16. This CDR3 spans 18 amino acids. The CDR3 region is CASRRGRFAGGNYNEQFF. Here the CDR3 DNA reads TGCGCCAGCAGGAGGGGTCGTTTTGCGGGGGGTAACTACAATGAGCAGTTCTTC.

The chain is built from TRBV3-1 (or the pseudogene TRBV3-2) and TRBJ1-2; 8 bases agree with TRBD1. Germline V lookup: CDR1 LGHDT, CDR2 YNNKEL (reference sequence). The CDR3 extends over 12 amino acids. With 4 bases clipped from V and 8 bases from J, the junction kept 3 bases outside the gene matches. The CDR3 DNA follows: TGTGCCAGCAGCCGACAGGGGTCGGGCTACACCTTC. It encodes CASSRQGSGYTF.

V is TRBV6-5 and J is TRBJ2-7, with 14 bases aligning to TRBD2. The CDR3 totals 15 residues. The germline CDR1 and CDR2 sequences are MNHEY and SVGAGI. With 6 bases clipped from V and 5 bases from J, the junction kept 6 bases outside the gene matches. Here the CDR3 reads CASRPTSGREDEQYF. In DNA form, the CDR3 reads TGTGCCAGCAGACCGACTAGCGGGAGGGAGGACGAGCAGTACTTC.

The V call is TRBV7-9, the J call TRBJ2-7, with 9 bases fitting TRBD1. Looked up from germline, CDR1 is SEHNR and CDR2 is FQNEAQ (reference sequence). This CDR3 has 15 residues. Trimming cost V 4 bases and J 5 bases; bases outside gene matches: 9. As DNA, the CDR3 is TGTGCCAGCAGCTCCGGCGGGACAGGGAGGAACGAGCAGTACTTC. This codes for CASSSGGTGRNEQYF.

The rearrangement uses TRBV27 and TRBJ1-1; perhaps TRBD1 as D (5 bases). V was trimmed by 1 base and J by 4 bases, leaving 16 bases between them. The CDR3 covers 16 residues. Germline V gives CDR1 MNHEY, CDR2 SMNVEV (reference sequence). The CDR3 sequence is CASSLLFRGGGTEAFF. DNA of the CDR3: TGTGCCAGCAGTTTATTATTCCGGGGGGGAGGCACTGAAGCTTTCTTT.

The chain is built from TRBV2 and TRBJ2-3, with D possibly TRBD2 on 5 matching bases. The CDR3 loop spans 17 amino acids. Germline V lookup: CDR1 SNHLY, CDR2 FYNNEI. The V end was cut by 7 bases, the J end by 2 bases, with 22 bases between. CDR3 protein: CASIDSVALTYTDTQYF. The CDR3 DNA reads TGTGCCAGCATAGACTCAGTAGCGCTAACTTACACAGATACGCAGTATTTT.

The CDR3 region is CASSLGLGDNYGYTF. The CDR3 nucleotides read TGTGCCAGCAGTTTAGGACTCGGAGATAACTATGGCTACACCTTC. The chain employs TRBV6-5 and TRBJ1-2; D unresolved. Germline lookup yields CDR1 MNHEY and CDR2 SVGAGI. Trimming pared 4 bases from V and 1 base from J, leaving 13 bases between. This CDR3 comprises 15 residues.

The gene calls are TRBV25-1 and TRBJ2-7; the match to TRBD2 covers 8 bases. The CDR3 sequence is 13 residues long. V gave up 3 bases and J gave up 5 bases; unmatched junction bases: 3. Germline assignment: CDR1 MGHDK and CDR2 SYGVNS. The CDR3 DNA follows: TGTGCCAGCAGTGAGGGACTAGAGAACGAGCAGTACTTC. Residues: CASSEGLENEQYF.

This clone occurred a few times. J is TRBJ2-7 and V is TRBV5-4; 8 bases are shared with TRBD1. Trimming at V came to 0 bases and at J to 5 bases, leaving 7 bases not matched to a gene. Per germline, CDR1 SGHNT and CDR2 YYREEE (reference sequence). The length of the CDR3 is 15 residues. The chain's CDR3 is CASSLAGGKIDEQYF. The CDR3 coding sequence is TGTGCCAGCAGCTTGGCAGGGGGCAAGATCGACGAGCAGTACTTC.

The chain couples TRBV2 to TRBJ1-5; D call uncertain. The CDR3 is made up of 15 amino acids. V was cut by 5 bases and J by 3 bases, with 14 bases left in between. The germline V gene encodes CDR1 SNHLY and CDR2 FYNNEI. The CDR3 spells CASSPEGVPNQPQHF. In nucleotides, the CDR3 is TGTGCCAGCAGTCCGGAGGGAGTCCCCAATCAGCCCCAGCATTTT.

V usage is TRBV7-9 and J usage is TRBJ2-1; D possibly corresponds to TRBD1 (5 bases). CDR3 length: 14 amino acids. The germline V gene encodes CDR1 SEHNR and CDR2 FQNEAQ (reference sequence). The V gene lost 2 bases and the J gene lost 8 bases, with 13 bases spanning the gap. CDR3 sequence: CASSLRAGPDEQFF. In DNA form, the CDR3 reads TGTGCCAGCAGCTTAAGAGCAGGGCCGGATGAGCAGTTCTTC.

V usage is TRBV10-3 and J usage is TRBJ2-3, with 8 bases identical to TRBD2. This CDR3 region has 12 residues. The ends lost 7 bases at V and 6 bases at J; junction bases unmatched: 3. The V gene's germline CDR1 is ENHRY and CDR2 SYGVKD. CDR3: CAITGGLDTQYF. As DNA, the CDR3 is TGTGCCATCACGGGGGGGCTGGATACGCAGTATTTT.

This clone was counted only a few times. The chain employs TRBV4-2 and TRBJ1-3; tentatively, D is TRBD1 (5 bases). Trimming took off 4 bases at V and 2 bases at J, with 18 bases between the two ends. This CDR3 spans 17 amino acids. Per germline, CDR1 LGHNA and CDR2 YNFKEQ. As DNA, the CDR3 is TGTGCCAGCAGCCCCAATGGGGGGGGTATGGCTGGAAACACCATATATTTT. Translated: CASSPNGGGMAGNTIYF.

The chain couples TRBV10-3 to TRBJ2-3, with TRBD1 matching 11 bases. The CDR3 consists of 15 residues. Germline trimming cut 6 bases from V and 1 base from J; bases unmatched to any gene: 3. Germline V lookup: CDR1 ENHRY, CDR2 SYGVKD. CDR3 DNA sequence: TGTGCCATCAGGGAGGACAGGGGGCGCACAGATACGCAGTATTTT. It yields the protein CAIREDRGRTDTQYF.

The chain carries TRBV9 and TRBJ2-1; TRBD2 aligns across 7 bases. V lost 0 bases, J lost 4 bases, and 4 bases stayed unmatched. The CDR3 extends over 15 amino acids. Germline-derived CDR1 and CDR2 are SGDLS and YYNGEE. DNA for the CDR3: TGTGCCAGCAGCGTAGATAGCGGGTGGTACAATGAGCAGTTCTTC. The encoded protein is CASSVDSGWYNEQFF.

V gene TRBV5-1 combines with J gene TRBJ1-1; tentative D call: TRBD1 (6 bases). The CDR3 is made up of 15 amino acids. Per the germline V gene, CDR1 is SGHRS and CDR2 is YFSETQ. Trimming pared 0 bases from V and 1 base from J, leaving 10 bases between. The chain's CDR3 is CASSLGAGANTEAFF. DNA of the CDR3: TGCGCCAGCAGCTTGGGGGCAGGGGCGAACACTGAAGCTTTCTTT.